This TCR beta chain is from a study of cytotoxic CD8 clonotypes in ibrutinib-treated CLL. About the research overall: Response sampling took place at median approximately 11 months of treatment, range 6 to 36. Study-wide findings and caveats: At baseline, clonality was higher than in age-matched healthy donors and correlated with CD8+ counts.

A word on this clone: Its antigen is unknown.

Roughly 2 micrograms of genomic DNA from cryopreserved PBMCs went into TCR beta libraries. The CDR3 is 13 residues long. V gave up 1 base and J gave up 2 bases, with 7 bases separating them. Germline V gives CDR1 SGHNT, CDR2 YYREEE (reference sequence). Profiling relied on immunoSEQ multiplex PCR, and the TCRdb table lists in-frame clones only, not all of them. This sample has about 200,000 clones, with 72% found just once. The chain uses TRBV5-4 and TRBJ2-7; TRBD2 is a possible D gene (6 bases). Sequenced material: PBMCs, taken after 24 months of ibrutinib treatment. The sequence derives from a human donor with chronic lymphocytic leukemia. The CDR3 loop is CASSLTGAYEQYF. The CDR3 bases are TGTGCCAGCAGCTTGACGGGAGCCTACGAGCAGTACTTC.